A single sample is the source of the 28 T cell receptor beta chains below, sequenced in a study of T cell responses to AZD1222 COVID-19 vaccine. The repertoire was sequenced with immunoSEQ multiplex PCR; TCRdb's copy has only in-frame clones and lacks some. This sample has fewer than 150,000 clones, with more than 75% found just once. The source material was peripheral blood, sampled on day 0 of AZD1222 vaccination. The receptor source for this set is an adult in good health.

The chain uses TRBV6-2 or TRBV6-3 and TRBJ1-6, with 10 bases lining up with TRBD1. CDR3 length equals 17 residues. Trimming cost V 5 bases and J 2 bases; bases outside gene matches: 6. Germline V gene lookup returns CDR1 MNHEY and CDR2 SVGEGT. CDR3 nucleotide sequence: TGTGCCAGCAGTCTAAGGACAGGGGGTGCCTATAATTCACCCCTCCACTTT. Amino acid sequence: CASSLRTGGAYNSPLHF.

The chain is built from TRBV7-9 and TRBJ1-2; possibly TRBD1 for D (5 bases). The CDR3 has 18 residues. Trimming removed 2 bases at V and 4 bases at J, with 23 bases between. CDR1 and CDR2 from the germline V gene are SEHNR and FQNEAQ (reference sequence). The CDR3 spells CASSLSESGYLGAYGYTF. CDR3 bases: TGTGCCAGCAGCTTATCCGAGTCAGGGTATCTAGGTGCCTATGGCTACACCTTC.

The genes are TRBV5-8 and TRBJ1-2, with D perhaps TRBD1 (5 bases). Trimming removed 1 base at V and 0 bases at J, with 16 bases between. CDR1 SGHTS and CDR2 YDEGEE come from the germline V gene. The CDR3 consists of 17 residues. The CDR3 nucleotides read TGTGCCAGCAGCTTGCTCGGACACTCGAACGCTAACTATGGCTACACCTTC. This sequence encodes CASSLLGHSNANYGYTF.

The rearrangement joins TRBV2 to TRBJ2-4; D is unclear. Looked up from germline, CDR1 is SNHLY and CDR2 is FYNNEI. The CDR3 contains 14 residues. The ends were cut back, 7 bases at V and 0 bases at J, with 10 bases in the middle. CDR3 region: CASIFDLAKNIQYF. The CDR3 DNA follows: TGTGCCAGCATCTTCGATCTAGCCAAAAACATTCAGTACTTC.

The chain joins TRBV7-2 to TRBJ2-1, with 8 bases aligning to TRBD2. The V and J ends lost 4 bases and 15 bases, in that order; junction bases with no gene match: 8. The CDR3 length is 12 residues. Germline CDR1 reads SGHTA; CDR2 reads FQGNSA. CDR3 protein: CASSSLSGEGFF. CDR3 DNA sequence: TGTGCCAGCAGCTCCCTTAGCGGGGAGGGGTTCTTC.

This clone occurred once. Other DNA sequences in this specimen translate into the identical CDR3. The V and J genes are TRBV7-2 and TRBJ2-5; D remains ambiguous. Germline assignment: CDR1 SGHTA and CDR2 FQGNSA. The CDR3 is made up of 13 amino acids. V gave up 1 base and J gave up 5 bases, with 8 bases separating them. The CDR3 here is CASSLGSGETQYF. DNA of the CDR3: TGTGCCAGCAGCTTAGGGTCCGGGGAGACCCAGTACTTC.

This clone was counted once. The chain combines TRBV30 with TRBJ1-4; no clear D. Per the germline V gene, CDR1 is GTSNPN and CDR2 is SVGIG (reference sequence). Trimming shortened V by 0 bases and J by 11 bases, and 10 bases separated the two germline ends. The CDR3 length is 12 residues. For the CDR3, the DNA is TGTGCCTGGAGTGTATGGAGTGGGAAACTGTTTTTT. Translation: CAWSVWSGKLFF.

The chain couples TRBV18 to TRBJ1-1, with D possibly being TRBD1 (6 bases). V lost 6 bases, J lost 11 bases, and 19 bases lay in between. The CDR3 contains 13 residues. Looked up from germline, CDR1 is KGHSH and CDR2 is LQKENI. The CDR3 region is CASSPNRDSGAFF. For the CDR3, the DNA is TGTGCCAGCTCGCCGAACAGGGACTCAGGGGCTTTCTTT. Full variable domain (outside the CDR3, taken from reference TRBV18 and TRBJ1-1): NAGVMQNPRHLVRRRGQEARLRCSPMKGHSHVYWYRQLPEEGLKFMVYLQKENIIDESGMPKERFSAEFPKEGPSILRIQQVVRGDSAAYFCASSPNRDSGAFFGQGTRLTVV.

The chain combines TRBV13 with TRBJ1-6; a possible D gene is TRBD1 (6 bases). V was pared by 2 bases and J by 6 bases, with 11 bases between. The CDR3 sequence is 15 residues long. Germline assignment: CDR1 PRHDT and CDR2 FYEKMQ (reference sequence). CDR3 sequence: CASSLRGQLNSPLHF. CDR3 coding DNA: TGTGCCAGCAGCTTAAGAGGACAGCTTAATTCACCCCTCCACTTT.

The gene calls are TRBV19 and TRBJ2-1, with D tentatively TRBD2 (6 bases). V was cut by 5 bases and J by 6 bases, with 14 bases left in between. The CDR3 contains 14 residues. CDR1 and CDR2 (germline): LNHDA, SQIVND (reference sequence). CDR3 amino acids: CASSWGVVGNEQFF. CDR3 DNA: TGTGCCAGTAGTTGGGGGGTGGTCGGCAATGAGCAGTTCTTC.

The rearrangement uses TRBV4-1 and TRBJ1-2; 8 bases match TRBD1. This CDR3 has 15 residues. CDR1 MGHRA and CDR2 YSYEKL come from the germline V gene. V lost 0 bases, J lost 0 bases, and 0 bases stayed unmatched. CDR3 protein: CASSQDRGPNYGYTF. CDR3 sequence (DNA): TGCGCCAGCAGCCAAGACAGGGGGCCTAACTATGGCTACACCTTC.

The chain uses TRBV10-1 and TRBJ2-1, with 7 bases matching TRBD1. J lost 0 bases, V lost 3 bases, and 5 bases had no gene match. Germline lookup yields CDR1 WNHNN and CDR2 SYGVQD (reference sequence). This CDR3 contains 16 residues. CDR3 DNA sequence: TGCGCCAGCAGTGACGGACAGGTTGGCTCCTACAATGAGCAGTTCTTC. Translating gives CASSDGQVGSYNEQFF.

V is TRBV25-1 and J is TRBJ2-2; 7 nucleotides match TRBD1. After removal of 4 bases from V and 1 base from J, the junction contained 3 bases not matched to a gene. This CDR3 has 15 amino acids. The V gene's germline CDR1 is MGHDK and CDR2 SYGVNS. In DNA, the CDR3 is TGTGCCAGCAGTGGAACAGGGGTGAACACCGGGGAGCTGTTTTTT. Translation: CASSGTGVNTGELFF.

This chain joins TRBV7-9 and TRBJ1-1, with 8 bases fitting TRBD1. In germline, CDR1 is SEHNR, CDR2 FQNEAQ (reference sequence). The CDR3 loop spans 15 amino acids. The J segment lost 7 bases and the V segment lost 5 bases, leaving 12 bases of the junction unmatched. The CDR3 DNA is TGTGCCAGCAGCCCCTCCAGGCCGGACAGGGTTGAAGCTTTCTTT. Its protein is CASSPSRPDRVEAFF.

V and J are TRBV14 and TRBJ1-1; D unclear. The CDR3 has 19 amino acids. Trimming left V 4 bases short and J 4 bases short, with 28 bases between. Per germline, CDR1 SGHDN and CDR2 FVKESK. The CDR3 protein is CASSPRLAPRRRGFTEAFF. The DNA of the CDR3 is TGTGCCAGCAGCCCCAGACTGGCGCCTCGAAGGCGGGGTTTCACTGAAGCTTTCTTT.

This clone has just one count. The chain employs TRBV7-9 and TRBJ2-3; unclear D gene. V was trimmed by 5 bases and J by 0 bases, leaving 24 bases between them. In germline, CDR1 is SEHNR, CDR2 FQNEAQ (reference sequence). The CDR3 consists of 19 residues. CDR3 sequence: CASSPGPRSSETSTDTQYF. In nucleotides, the CDR3 is TGTGCCAGCAGCCCAGGTCCCCGCAGTTCCGAAACTAGCACAGATACGCAGTATTTT. The variable domain in full, completed from reference TRBV7-9 and TRBJ2-3, reads DTGVSQNPRHKITKRGQNVTFRCDPISEHNRLYWYRQTLGQGPEFLTYFQNEAQLEKSRLLSDRFSAERPKGSFSTLEIQRTEQGDSAMYLCASSPGPRSSETSTDTQYFGPGTRLTVL.

CDR3 nucleotides: TGTGCCAGCAGCGGGGACAGAAACTATGGCTACACCTTC. It encodes CASSGDRNYGYTF. This chain links TRBV5-4 with TRBJ1-2, with 7 nucleotides matching TRBD1. There are 13 residues in the CDR3. The germline V gene encodes CDR1 SGHNT and CDR2 YYREEE (reference sequence). Trimming cost V 4 bases and J 2 bases; bases outside gene matches: 2.

This rearrangement joins TRBV5-4 to TRBJ1-1; unclear D gene. From germline, CDR1 is SGHNT and CDR2 YYREEE (reference sequence). The CDR3 loop spans 13 amino acids. V shed 3 bases and J shed 11 bases, with 17 bases lying between them. CDR3 coding DNA: TGTGCCAGCAGCTCTGGACCGCTCGTCTGGGCTTTCTTT. This sequence encodes CASSSGPLVWAFF.

This chain connects TRBV12-3 or TRBV12-4 to TRBJ1-2; D remains unclear. V shed 3 bases and J shed 6 bases, with 8 bases lying between them. This CDR3 region has 12 residues. This CDR3 reads CASSLRGDGYTF. The DNA for the CDR3 is TGTGCCAGCAGTTTGCGGGGAGATGGCTACACCTTC.

This chain connects TRBV6-2 or TRBV6-3 to TRBJ1-1; D might be TRBD1 (6 bases). The CDR3 runs to 16 residues. Per the germline V gene, CDR1 is MNHEY and CDR2 is SVGEGT. V dropped 0 bases and J dropped 3 bases, with 14 bases sitting between them. The CDR3: CASSYSGGGADTEAFF. Written as DNA, the CDR3 is TGTGCCAGCAGTTACTCGGGGGGGGGCGCGGACACTGAAGCTTTCTTT.

Only a few counts were recorded for this clone. The chain combines TRBV5-1 with TRBJ2-5; D possibly uses TRBD1 or TRBD2 (6 bases each). Looked up from germline, CDR1 is SGHRS and CDR2 is YFSETQ. The CDR3 has 13 amino acids. The ends were cut back, 0 bases at V and 9 bases at J, with 12 bases in the middle. The DNA of the CDR3 is TGCGCCAGCAGCTTGGAAGGAGGGGGGTCCCAGTACTTC. It translates to CASSLEGGGSQYF.

This chain uses TRBV9 with TRBJ2-3, with no clear D. This CDR3 region has 13 residues. The V end lost 2 bases, the J end lost 6 bases, and 10 bases lay between the germline ends. Per germline, CDR1 SGDLS and CDR2 YYNGEE. CDR3 coding DNA: TGTGCCAGCAGCGTCCTCGTGGGGGATACGCAGTATTTT. Translated: CASSVLVGDTQYF.

V gene TRBV7-2 combines with J gene TRBJ2-7, with D possibly matching TRBD2 (6 bases). This CDR3 is built from 15 residues. The ends were cut back, 3 bases at V and 4 bases at J, with 16 bases in the middle. The V gene's germline CDR1 is SGHTA and CDR2 FQGNSA. CDR3 nucleotides: TGTGCCAGCAGCTTGGGGGGAAGATCCCCTTACGAGCAGTACTTC. Translation: CASSLGGRSPYEQYF.

This clone occurred a few times. The chain uses TRBV27 and TRBJ1-4; possible D gene TRBD1, 5 bases. The germline V gene has CDR1 MNHEY and CDR2 SMNVEV (reference sequence). The CDR3 runs 18 residues. Between the trimmed V and J ends, which lost 0 bases and 1 base, there was a span of 15 bases. The CDR3 DNA sequence: TGTGCCAGCAGTTTATCCCGTCCGGGGAGGGGAACTAATGAAAAACTGTTTTTT. This gives the protein CASSLSRPGRGTNEKLFF.

V is TRBV5-6 and J is TRBJ1-3; D is unresolved. V was cut by 0 bases and J by 0 bases, with 10 bases left in between. Germline loops: CDR1 SGHDT, CDR2 YYEEEE. This CDR3 is built from 16 residues. The CDR3, as DNA: TGTGCCAGCAGCTTGGCTGGCATCAACTCTGGAAACACCATATATTTT. As protein: CASSLAGINSGNTIYF.

The rearrangement uses TRBV2 and TRBJ1-2, with a tentative D call TRBD1 (6 bases). Trimming shortened V by 4 bases and J by 8 bases, and 11 bases separated the two germline ends. The CDR3 covers 12 residues. The germline gives CDR1 SNHLY, CDR2 FYNNEI. CDR3 residues: CASSGTGRGYTF. For the CDR3, the DNA is TGTGCCAGCAGTGGAACAGGGCGGGGCTACACCTTC.

The rearrangement joins TRBV10-3 to TRBJ2-1, with no clear D. This CDR3 region has 15 residues. The germline V and J ends were trimmed by 7 bases and 0 bases, with 13 bases remaining between them. The germline V gene has CDR1 ENHRY and CDR2 SYGVKD. CDR3 coding DNA: TGTGCCATCAACCCCAGGTTCTCCTCCTACAATGAGCAGTTCTTC. It specifies CAINPRFSSYNEQFF.

V and J are TRBV29-1 and TRBJ2-3, with unresolved D. Germline CDR1 is SQVTM and CDR2 is ANQGSEA. The CDR3 contains 12 residues. Between the trimmed V and J ends, which lost 8 bases and 1 base, there was a span of 10 bases. Here the CDR3 reads CSPIRGTDTQYF. DNA for the CDR3: TGCAGCCCCATACGGGGCACAGATACGCAGTATTTT.